A selection of T cell receptor beta chains follows, all from one sample in a study of blood T cell repertoires in COVID-19. The method was immunoSEQ multiplex PCR; TCRdb's version includes in-frame clones alone and lacks a portion of them. The sample contains under 200,000 clones, 84% of which appear only once. The sample comprised peripheral blood. These receptors were obtained from a man aged 18 to 30 with active or convalescent COVID-19. The CDR3 runs from the conserved cysteine through the conserved F or W. The order of the fields is CDR3 DNA, CDR3 protein, J gene, D gene, clone size, V gene. The D gene is left open where the match is weak. The size of a clone is reported for some rows only, either as once, few or many, or as a class for expanded clones.

TGTGCCAGTAGTATATCGACTAGCGGGGGCCGCACCTACGAGCAGTACTTC,CASSISTSGGRTYEQYF,TRBJ2-7,TRBD2,.,TRBV19
TGTGCCAGCAGTGCCCTAGCGGGGGGGCTAGATGAGCAGTTCTTC,CASSALAGGLDEQFF,TRBJ2-1,TRBD2,.,TRBV2
TGTGCCAGCAGTGAAAGTTCGTACGAAATAAACAGGGAACTGAACACTGAAGCTTTCTTT,CASSESSYEINRELNTEAFF,TRBJ1-1,.,.,TRBV6-1
TGTGCCAGCAGGAGACAGGGGTATTACAATGAGCAGTTCTTC,CASRRQGYYNEQFF,TRBJ2-1,TRBD1,.,TRBV19
TGTGCCAGCAGCTTAGATCTGGGGGCGAGGAACACTGAAGCTTTCTTT,CASSLDLGARNTEAFF,TRBJ1-1,.,.,TRBV7-8
TGTGCCAGCAGTGAGAGACAGCGTCCCCTCGGTTCACCCCTCCACTTT,CASSERQRPLGSPLHF,TRBJ1-6,.,.,TRBV27
TGTGCCAGCAGTGAATCGGCAGGCTGGGAGACCCAGTACTTC,CASSESAGWETQYF,TRBJ2-5,.,.,TRBV6-1
TGTGCCAGCAGCGGACAGGGTTGGTTCACAGATACGCAGTATTTT,CASSGQGWFTDTQYF,TRBJ2-3,TRBD1,.,TRBV9
TGTGCCAGCAGCCAGGAGTACACAGATACGCAGTATTTT,CASSQEYTDTQYF,TRBJ2-3,.,few,TRBV3-1/TRBV3-2
TGTGCCTCAGGGGGGAACTATGGCTACACCTTC,CASGGNYGYTF,TRBJ1-2,TRBD1,.,TRBV19
TGTGCCTGGAGTGTACAACTCGCGGACAGAGATTCCTCTGGAAACACCATATATTTT,CAWSVQLADRDSSGNTIYF,TRBJ1-3,.,.,TRBV30
TGTGCCAGCAGCCCGACAGCCAGTTTTAACTATGGCTACACCTTC,CASSPTASFNYGYTF,TRBJ1-2,.,.,TRBV4-2
TGTGCAAGTCGACAAACCGGGATTAGTGCTAGCACAGATACGCAGTATTTT,CASRQTGISASTDTQYF,TRBJ2-3,.,.,TRBV12-2
TGTGCCAGCAGCTCGGGGGGTCTAAACAATGAGCAGTTCTTC,CASSSGGLNNEQFF,TRBJ2-1,TRBD2,.,TRBV7-6
TGTGCCAGCGAGCGGGATAGCACAGATACGCAGTATTTT,CASERDSTDTQYF,TRBJ2-3,TRBD2,.,TRBV28
TGTGCCAGCCTTCGATTGGGGACGGGAGGAGATACGCAGTATTTT,CASLRLGTGGDTQYF,TRBJ2-3,TRBD2,.,TRBV27
TGCAGCGTTGAAAGAGGAGAAAGCTACACCTTC,CSVERGESYTF,TRBJ1-2,.,.,TRBV29-1
TGTGCCAGCAGCTTGGGGACAGGGGGCTATGGCTACACCTTC,CASSLGTGGYGYTF,TRBJ1-2,TRBD1,.,TRBV5-5
TGTGCCAGCAGTGGTGGAGGGCGCTCCTACAATGAGCAGTTCTTC,CASSGGGRSYNEQFF,TRBJ2-1,.,.,TRBV2
TGTGCCAGCAGCCCCCGTCGCAGACAGGCCATCGGGGCTAACTATGGCTACACCTTC,CASSPRRRQAIGANYGYTF,TRBJ1-2,.,once,TRBV3-1/TRBV3-2
TGTGCCAGCACCGAATTTCTGACAGGGAAAATCTACGAGCAGTACTTC,CASTEFLTGKIYEQYF,TRBJ2-7,TRBD1,.,TRBV7-8
TGTGCCAGCAGCCACAGGACTTATACCCCCCTCCACTTT,CASSHRTYTPLHF,TRBJ1-6,.,.,TRBV14
TGTGCCAGTAGCAACGGACTAGGAGGTGAGCAGTACTTC,CASSNGLGGEQYF,TRBJ2-7,TRBD2,.,TRBV19
TGTGCCAGCAGGCTAACAGGGGCTAACTATGGCTACACCTTC,CASRLTGANYGYTF,TRBJ1-2,TRBD1,.,TRBV5-4
TGTGCCAGCAGGACAGGGAGCACAGATACGCAGTATTTT,CASRTGSTDTQYF,TRBJ2-3,TRBD1,.,TRBV6-5
TGTGCCAGTAGTCTCGGGGGACAGGGGAACACTGAAGCTTTCTTT,CASSLGGQGNTEAFF,TRBJ1-1,TRBD1,.,TRBV19
TGTGCCAGCAGTTACTTACCCCGGGACAGGGGTTACGATGAGCAGTTCTTC,CASSYLPRDRGYDEQFF,TRBJ2-1,TRBD1,.,TRBV6-7
TGTGCCAGCAGCTTAGCGCAAAAGGGTGTATGGCGGGGGGGCCTGGATACGCAGTATTTT,CASSLAQKGVWRGGLDTQYF,TRBJ2-3,TRBD2,.,TRBV7-6
TGTGCCAGCAGGCCGACAGGGGGTGGCTACACCTTC,CASRPTGGGYTF,TRBJ1-2,TRBD1,.,TRBV28
TGTGCCAGTAGTATAACCGGGGTGAGTCGGAGTTCACCCCTCCACTTT,CASSITGVSRSSPLHF,TRBJ1-6,.,.,TRBV19
TGTGCCAGCAACCCGGGACTAGCAGTCTACGAGCAGTACTTC,CASNPGLAVYEQYF,TRBJ2-7,TRBD2,once,TRBV28
TGTGCCAGCAGCTCCCCCCGACTCCAAGGGGAGCTGTTTTTT,CASSSPRLQGELFF,TRBJ2-2,.,.,TRBV11-3
TGTGCCAGCAGCTTAGAAGTCTCGAGGACAGGGGCCTACGAGCAGTACTTC,CASSLEVSRTGAYEQYF,TRBJ2-7,TRBD1,.,TRBV7-6
TGTGCCACCAGCAGGACAGTGAGCTCTGGAAACACCATATATTTT,CATSRTVSSGNTIYF,TRBJ1-3,.,.,TRBV15
TGTGCCAGCAGGCAGGGAGGTGACAATGAGCAGTTCTTC,CASRQGGDNEQFF,TRBJ2-1,.,.,TRBV21-1
TGTGCCAGCAGTGTCGCCAGGGTCACAGATACGCAGTATTTT,CASSVARVTDTQYF,TRBJ2-3,.,.,TRBV28
TGTGCCAGCATCGGGGGGGACTCTGGGCCCCAGCATTTT,CASIGGDSGPQHF,TRBJ1-5,.,few,TRBV6-5
TGTGCCAGCAGTGAAGCGGGGGCACAAGCTTTCTTT,CASSEAGAQAFF,TRBJ1-1,.,few,TRBV25-1
TGTGCCATAGAGCGGGGACAGGGGTCAGATACGCAGTATTTT,CAIERGQGSDTQYF,TRBJ2-3,TRBD1,.,TRBV10-3
TGTGCCAGCAGCCGGGACAGTAATAATTCACCCCTCCACTTT,CASSRDSNNSPLHF,TRBJ1-6,TRBD1,.,TRBV11-3
TGTGCCACCAGCAGAGACAAGGGAGGGTACGAGCAGTACTTC,CATSRDKGGYEQYF,TRBJ2-7,TRBD2,.,TRBV15
TGTGCCAGCAGTCCTTACACCGGGAGCTACAATGAGCAGTTCTTC,CASSPYTGSYNEQFF,TRBJ2-1,.,once,TRBV27
TGTGCCAGCAGCTTAACTAGCGGGAGTTACGAGCAGTACTTC,CASSLTSGSYEQYF,TRBJ2-7,TRBD2,.,TRBV7-9
TGTGCCAGCAGCTTCCGCAGGGAAAAACTGTTTTTT,CASSFRREKLFF,TRBJ1-4,.,.,TRBV5-5
TGTGCCAGTAGTATTGGGAGCGGGGGGGCCTATGAGCAGTTCTTC,CASSIGSGGAYEQFF,TRBJ2-1,TRBD2,.,TRBV19
TGTGCCAGCAGTGAAGACTTGAGGTCTGGAAACACCATATATTTT,CASSEDLRSGNTIYF,TRBJ1-3,.,.,TRBV6-1
TGTGCCAGCAGTGAAATACTTGGCCGCGGGGCAGAGACCCAGTACTTC,CASSEILGRGAETQYF,TRBJ2-5,.,few,TRBV6-1
TGTGCCAGCAGGCTAGGGGAAGTGAACACTGAAGCTTTCTTT,CASRLGEVNTEAFF,TRBJ1-1,.,.,TRBV28
TGTGCCAGCAGCCAAGTTTTCGGCACAGATACGCAGTATTTT,CASSQVFGTDTQYF,TRBJ2-3,.,.,TRBV4-2
TGTGCCAGCAGAGCCCGGGGGGGCCCCTACAATGAGCAGTTCTTC,CASRARGGPYNEQFF,TRBJ2-1,TRBD2,.,TRBV7-9
TGTGCCAGCAGCCCTATGGGGAGCTCTTACTCTGGAAACACCATATATTTT,CASSPMGSSYSGNTIYF,TRBJ1-3,.,once,TRBV7-9
TGTGCCTGGAGTGGCCCCCCCAGGGACAATGAGCAGTTCTTC,CAWSGPPRDNEQFF,TRBJ2-1,.,.,TRBV30
TGTGCCAGCGGAGGACAGGGAAGAATTTACGATACGCAGTATTTT,CASGGQGRIYDTQYF,TRBJ2-3,TRBD1,.,TRBV6-5
TGCGCCAGCAGACCGGGACAGGGGTTAAACTATGGCTACACCTTC,CASRPGQGLNYGYTF,TRBJ1-2,TRBD1,.,TRBV5-1
TGTGCCAGCAGTCCGCTTATTGTAGCGGGGGGGTTCTACACCGGGGAGCTGTTTTTT,CASSPLIVAGGFYTGELFF,TRBJ2-2,TRBD2,.,TRBV6-4